This record looks at one T cell receptor beta chain sequence and its context. What it recognizes is unknown. The data originate from a study of STAT5B mutations in CD4+ large granular lymphocyte leukemia. Germline V gene lookup returns CDR1 SSHAT and CDR2 FNYEAQ (reference sequence). This CDR3 is built from 15 residues. Trimming took off 4 bases at V and 6 bases at J, with 16 bases between the two ends. Sequencing used immunoSEQ multiplex PCR; TCRdb keeps in-frame clones, though not all of them. This table holds 30,000 to 35,000 clones, 76% found once. Controls came from buffy coats of healthy blood donors. Study conclusions and caveats: No patients shared main leukemic clonotypes, though around 25% appeared at low frequency elsewhere. Patient CD4-sorted repertoires looked more clonal than healthy CD4+ repertoires, even without putative leukemic clones.

V gene TRBV7-7 combines with J gene TRBJ2-1, with D maybe TRBD2 (6 bases). The sequenced sample consisted of CD4+ T cells from blood buffy coats. This TCR was recovered from a human donor in good health. As DNA, the CDR3 is TGTGCCAGCAGCTATGGGACTGTCGGCAGCAATGAGCAGTTCTTC. This codes for CASSYGTVGSNEQFF.